The clone carrying this TCR beta chain was seen a few times. V was cut by 2 bases and J by 5 bases, with 9 bases left in between. Germline loops: CDR1 MDHEN, CDR2 SYDVKM. The CDR3 runs to 13 residues. Genomic DNA was employed as the template in profiling TCR beta VDJ and CDR3. One entry per CDR3 protein, called by TCRdb with MiXCR from the reads. The sample lists roughly 150,000 distinct CDR3 sequences; roughly 45% were seen once. This record belongs to a study of CD8+CD57+ T cells in acquired aplastic anemia. In the study overall: An average of roughly 2.9 ug of DNA was obtained from sorted CD4+ and CD8+ cells. On average, healthy donors gave approximately 10 million reads for CD4+ cells.

Sequences were obtained from sorted CD4+, CD8+, or CD8+CD57+ T cells (not recorded which) from PBMCs. J is TRBJ2-5 and V is TRBV28; D is unclear. The sequence came from a human donor in good health. This CDR3 is CASSLSHVETQYF. CDR3 coding DNA: TGTGCCAGCAGTTTAAGCCACGTCGAGACCCAGTACTTC.